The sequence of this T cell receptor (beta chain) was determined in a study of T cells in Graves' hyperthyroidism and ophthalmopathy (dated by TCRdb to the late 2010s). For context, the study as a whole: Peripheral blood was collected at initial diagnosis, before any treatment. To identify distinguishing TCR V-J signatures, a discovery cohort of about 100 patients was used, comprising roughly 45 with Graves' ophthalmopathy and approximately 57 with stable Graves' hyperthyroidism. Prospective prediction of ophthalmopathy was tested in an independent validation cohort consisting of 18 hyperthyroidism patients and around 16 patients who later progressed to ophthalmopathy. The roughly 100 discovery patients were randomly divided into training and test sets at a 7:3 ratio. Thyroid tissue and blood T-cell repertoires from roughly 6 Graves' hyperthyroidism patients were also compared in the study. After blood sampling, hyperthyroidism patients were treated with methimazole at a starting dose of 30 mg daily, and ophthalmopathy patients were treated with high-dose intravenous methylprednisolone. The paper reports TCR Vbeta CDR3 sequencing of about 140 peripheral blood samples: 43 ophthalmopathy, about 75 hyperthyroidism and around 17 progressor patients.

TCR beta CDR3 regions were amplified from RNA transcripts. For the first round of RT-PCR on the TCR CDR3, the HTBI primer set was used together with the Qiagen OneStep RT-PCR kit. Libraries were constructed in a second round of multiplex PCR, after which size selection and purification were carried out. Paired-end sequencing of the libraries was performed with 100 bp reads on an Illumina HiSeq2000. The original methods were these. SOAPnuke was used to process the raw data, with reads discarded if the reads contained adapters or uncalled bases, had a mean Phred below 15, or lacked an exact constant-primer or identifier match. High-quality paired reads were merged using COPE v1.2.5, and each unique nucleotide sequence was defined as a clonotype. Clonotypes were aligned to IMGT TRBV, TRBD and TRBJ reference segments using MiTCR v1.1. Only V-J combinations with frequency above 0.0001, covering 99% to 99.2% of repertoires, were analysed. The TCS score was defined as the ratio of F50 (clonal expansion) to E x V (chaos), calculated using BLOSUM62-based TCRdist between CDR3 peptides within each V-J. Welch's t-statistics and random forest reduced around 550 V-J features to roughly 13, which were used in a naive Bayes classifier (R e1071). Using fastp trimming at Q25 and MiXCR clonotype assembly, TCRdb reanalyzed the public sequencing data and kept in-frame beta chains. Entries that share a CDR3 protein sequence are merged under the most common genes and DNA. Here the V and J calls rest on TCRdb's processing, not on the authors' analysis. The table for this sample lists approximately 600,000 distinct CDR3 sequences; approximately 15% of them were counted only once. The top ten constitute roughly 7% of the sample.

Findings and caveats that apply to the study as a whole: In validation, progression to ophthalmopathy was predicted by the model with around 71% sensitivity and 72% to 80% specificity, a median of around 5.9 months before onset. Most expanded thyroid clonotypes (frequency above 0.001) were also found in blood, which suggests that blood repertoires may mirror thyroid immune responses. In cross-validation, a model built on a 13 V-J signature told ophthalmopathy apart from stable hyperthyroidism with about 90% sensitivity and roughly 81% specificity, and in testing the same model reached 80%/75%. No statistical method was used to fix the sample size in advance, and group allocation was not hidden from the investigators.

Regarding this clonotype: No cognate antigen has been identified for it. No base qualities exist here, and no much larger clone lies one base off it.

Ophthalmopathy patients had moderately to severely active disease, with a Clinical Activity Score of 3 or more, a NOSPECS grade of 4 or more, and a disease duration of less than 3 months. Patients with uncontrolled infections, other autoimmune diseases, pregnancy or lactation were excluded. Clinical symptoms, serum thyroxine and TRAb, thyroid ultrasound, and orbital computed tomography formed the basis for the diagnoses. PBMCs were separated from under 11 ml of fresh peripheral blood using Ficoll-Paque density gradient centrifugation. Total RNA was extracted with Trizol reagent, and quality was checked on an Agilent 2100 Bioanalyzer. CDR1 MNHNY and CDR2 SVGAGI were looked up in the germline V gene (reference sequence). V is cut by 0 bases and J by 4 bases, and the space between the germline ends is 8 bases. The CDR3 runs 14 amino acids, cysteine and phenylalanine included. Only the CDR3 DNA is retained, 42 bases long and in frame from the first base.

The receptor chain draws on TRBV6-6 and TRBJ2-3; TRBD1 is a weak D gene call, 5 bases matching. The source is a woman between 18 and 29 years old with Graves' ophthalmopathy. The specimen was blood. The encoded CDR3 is CASSYSGLADTQYF. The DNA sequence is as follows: TGTGCCAGCAGTTACTCGGGGCTCGCAGATACGCAGTATTTT.